This T cell receptor beta chain originates from a study of blood T cell repertoires in COVID-19. Germline lookup yields CDR1 MDHEN and CDR2 SYDVKM. Trimming at V came to 4 bases and at J to 3 bases, leaving 12 bases not matched to a gene. The CDR3 runs to 20 residues. Authors' processing steps: Using reference gene primer amplification, nucleated cell counts were estimated. Assay: immunoSEQ multiplex PCR; the TCRdb copy retains only in-frame clones and omits some. The V and J calls and clone size come from that table; D and trimming were worked out from the DNA. The table lists 190,000 or so clones, about 86% of them singletons.

This TCR came from a woman aged 25 to 39 with active or convalescent COVID-19. The chain couples TRBV28 to TRBJ2-2; 15 bases align to TRBD2. Sequenced input: peripheral blood. CDR3: CASSWRLGLAGGPDTGELFF. The DNA of the CDR3 is TGTGCCAGCAGTTGGAGACTTGGACTAGCGGGAGGGCCCGACACCGGGGAGCTGTTTTTT. Together with reference TRBV28 and TRBJ2-2, the CDR3 gives the full variable domain: DVKVTQSSRYLVKRTGEKVFLECVQDMDHENMFWYRQDPGLGLRLIYFSYDVKMKEKGDIPEGYSVSREKKERFSLILESASTNQTSMYLCASSWRLGLAGGPDTGELFFGEGSRLTVL.